This TCR beta chain was documented in a study of cytomegalovirus exposure and HLA in healthy donors. The PCR was carried out with 60 Vbeta primers and 13 Jbeta primers. Clones were read by immunoSEQ multiplex PCR, and TCRdb kept only the in-frame ones, dropping some. The sample lists about 88,000 clones; over 80% were seen once. The length of the CDR3 is 14 residues. V lost 5 bases and J lost 6, with 14 bases in between. From germline, CDR1 is MDHEN and CDR2 SYDVKM. This clonotype was sampled from a man between 18 and 29 years old in good health and CMV-seronegative. Material for sequencing was PBMCs. The genes are TRBV28 and TRBJ2-1; D may be TRBD1 (5 bases). The CDR3 sequence is CASSAPGRGNEQFF. CDR3 DNA: TGTGCCAGCAGTGCTCCGGGTAGGGGCAATGAGCAGTTCTTC.